Presented here are 10 T cell receptor beta chains from one specimen sequenced in a study of shared T cell receptors in the human thymus. Produced via immunoSEQ multiplex PCR; TCRdb's table is partial and in-frame only. This table holds under 850,000 clones, over 75% found once. This same sample was also part of a study on human thymus T cells.

The sequencing input was thymocytes. The origin of the receptors is a boy under two years old with a congenital heart defect.

V is TRBV30 and J is TRBJ1-4; TRBD1 matches at 9 bases. The germline V gene encodes CDR1 GTSNPN and CDR2 SVGIG (reference sequence). This CDR3 has 14 amino acids. Trimming took 3 bases from V and 8 from J; bases not matched to a gene: 7. CDR3 nucleotide sequence: TGTGCCTGGAGAGACTACAGGGGGCGCGAAAAACTGTTTTTT. Translated, it gives CAWRDYRGREKLFF.

The CDR3 DNA reads TGTGCCAGCAGTCCGGGACGGCGGACTAGCGGGAGACATTCAGGCGAGCAGTACTTC. It codes for CASSPGRRTSGRHSGEQYF. This rearrangement joins TRBV27 to TRBJ2-7, with 13 bases aligning to TRBD2. The CDR3 runs to 19 residues. Germline V gives CDR1 MNHEY, CDR2 SMNVEV (reference sequence). The V and J ends lost 5 bases and 6 bases, in that order; junction bases with no gene match: 19.

This chain joins TRBV7-2 and TRBJ2-7; 9 bases match TRBD2. This CDR3 contains 17 residues. Germline trimming cut 5 bases from V and 6 bases from J; bases unmatched to any gene: 17. Germline-derived CDR1 and CDR2 are SGHTA and FQGNSA. In DNA, the CDR3 is TGTGCCAGCAGCGTTCGCCCCCTAGGACTAGCGAACAGCGAGCAGTACTTC. Translated, it gives CASSVRPLGLANSEQYF.

The chain carries TRBV4-2 and TRBJ2-3; 9 nucleotides agree with TRBD1. CDR3 length equals 19 residues. V was clipped by 0 bases and J by 4 bases; unmatched bases: 14. Germline-derived CDR1 and CDR2 are LGHNA and YNFKEQ. The chain's CDR3 is CASSQDLADRGWGPDTQYF. The CDR3 nucleotides are TGTGCCAGCAGCCAAGATCTTGCGGACAGGGGATGGGGCCCAGATACGCAGTATTTT.

The chain employs TRBV20-1 and TRBJ2-7; D is unresolved. Germline V CDR1 and CDR2: DFQATT, SNEGSKA (reference sequence). There are 11 residues in the CDR3. The V and J ends lost 3 bases and 9 bases respectively, with 12 bases between them. The CDR3 region is CSARVPFGQYF. The CDR3 region has the DNA TGCAGTGCTAGGGTCCCCTTCGGGCAGTACTTC.

V usage is TRBV7-8 and J usage is TRBJ2-7; possibly TRBD2 for D (6 bases). The CDR3 is made up of 16 amino acids. With 3 bases removed from V and 0 bases from J, the gap between germline ends came to 15 bases. Germline V lookup: CDR1 SGHVS, CDR2 FQNEAQ. CDR3 loop: CASSLGVGGISYEQYF. The DNA for the CDR3 is TGTGCCAGCAGCTTGGGAGTTGGGGGGATCTCCTACGAGCAGTACTTC.

The rearrangement links TRBV10-1 to TRBJ2-7; D is possibly TRBD1 (6 bases). This CDR3 is built from 14 residues. Between the trimmed V and J ends, which lost 6 bases and 1 base, there was a span of 13 bases. Germline loops: CDR1 WNHNN, CDR2 SYGVQD (reference sequence). CDR3 in DNA: TGCGCCAGCAGAAGAAAGACAGGATCCTACGAGCAGTACTTC. Translation gives CASRRKTGSYEQYF.

The chain uses TRBV30 and TRBJ1-5; D possibly corresponds to TRBD1 (5 bases). The CDR3 extends over 15 amino acids. Per the germline V gene, CDR1 is GTSNPN and CDR2 is SVGIG (reference sequence). The germline V and J ends were trimmed by 5 bases and 0 bases, with 14 bases remaining between them. The CDR3, as DNA: TGTGCCTGGGGGAAGGCGGGGGATAGCAATCAGCCCCAGCATTTT. Translating gives CAWGKAGDSNQPQHF.

V gene TRBV11-2 combines with J gene TRBJ2-1; 7 nucleotides match TRBD2. V was clipped by 4 bases and J by 8 bases; unmatched bases: 17. There are 17 residues in the CDR3. Germline V CDR1 and CDR2: SGHAT, FQNNGV. For the CDR3, the DNA is TGTGCCAGCAGCTCCCAGGATGAGCGGGGCCGGGGGGATGAGCAGTTCTTC. Its protein is CASSSQDERGRGDEQFF.

Only one count was recorded for this clone. The chain employs TRBV6-6 and TRBJ2-5, with 8 bases lining up with TRBD2. The CDR3 totals 12 residues. The V gene end was trimmed by 4 bases and the J gene end by 9 bases; junction bases not matched to a gene: 4. Germline CDR1 is MNHNY and CDR2 is SVGAGI (reference sequence). DNA of the CDR3: TGTGCCAGCAGTTTCCCACTAGCGGCCCAGTACTTC. Its protein is CASSFPLAAQYF.